The sequence of this T cell receptor (beta chain) was determined in a study of blood T cell repertoires in COVID-19. Whole-study context: Researchers got acute and convalescent COVID-19 samples from the United States, Italy and Spain. Sources were T cells, B-cell-depleted T cells, or PBMCs; the material itself was cDNA or gDNA.

Original data processing: Scientists estimated how many nucleated cells there were by amplifying reference gene primers. The data were produced by immunoSEQ multiplex PCR, yet TCRdb's version contains in-frame clones alone and is incomplete. The DNA gave D and trimming, while V, J and clone size come from that table. The sample carries about 75,000 clones, around 90% recorded once. CDR1 is SGHAT, CDR2 FQNNGV, per germline. The V segment lost 5 bases and the J segment 7 bases; nucleotides outside the gene matches: 7. The CDR3 loop spans 15 amino acids. Sequencing was done on a sample of peripheral blood. This chain uses TRBV11-2 with TRBJ2-1; TRBD2 matches at 11 bases. This receptor was obtained from a human donor in a cohort sampled during active COVID-19. The CDR3 DNA sequence: TGTGCCAGCAGCGCCAAACTAGCGGGGGCAAATGAGCAGTTCTTC. It specifies CASSAKLAGANEQFF. The full variable domain, in which reference TRBV11-2 and TRBJ2-1 provide the parts outside the CDR3, is EAGVAQSPRYKIIEKRQSVAFWCNPISGHATLYWYQQILGQGPKLLIQFQNNGVVDDSQLPKDRFSAERLKGVDSTLKIQPAKLEDSAVYLCASSAKLAGANEQFFGPGTRLTVL.